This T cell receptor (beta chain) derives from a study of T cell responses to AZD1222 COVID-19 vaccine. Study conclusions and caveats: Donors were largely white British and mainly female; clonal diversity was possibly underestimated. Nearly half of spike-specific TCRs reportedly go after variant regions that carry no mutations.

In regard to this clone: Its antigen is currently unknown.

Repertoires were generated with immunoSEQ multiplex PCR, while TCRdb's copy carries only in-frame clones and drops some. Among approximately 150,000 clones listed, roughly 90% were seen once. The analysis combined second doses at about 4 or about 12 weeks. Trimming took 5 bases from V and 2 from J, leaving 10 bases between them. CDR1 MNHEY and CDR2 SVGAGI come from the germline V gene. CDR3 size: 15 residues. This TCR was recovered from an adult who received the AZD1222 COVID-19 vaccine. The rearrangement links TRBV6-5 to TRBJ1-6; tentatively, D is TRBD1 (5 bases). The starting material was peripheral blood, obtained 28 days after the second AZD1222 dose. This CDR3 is CASSLGDAYNSPLHF. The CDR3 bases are TGTGCCAGCAGTCTAGGGGACGCCTATAATTCACCCCTCCACTTT.